Shown below are 26 T cell receptor beta chains from a single sample sequenced in a study of CD8 T cells in ankylosing spondylitis (dated by TCRdb to the late 2010s). The antigens for these receptors are not known. Receptor libraries were prepared by 5' RACE. Sequencing used an Illumina HiSeq 2500. TCRdb handled the public reads itself, with Q25 trimming in fastp and clone calling in MiXCR, and kept productive beta chains. A single entry per CDR3 protein holds the most common genes and DNA from its merged rows. The table for this sample lists almost 400,000 distinct CDR3 sequences; about 20% of them were counted only once. 16% of the sample belongs to the ten largest clones. General study outcomes and caveats: Blood from ankylosing spondylitis patients appeared to be characterized by a TCR beta motif composed of eight or nine highly homologous amino acid variants.

Sequencing was carried out using blood, either unsorted or a sorted T cell fraction (not recorded which). The receptors derive from a male donor with ankylosing spondylitis.

About this clonotype: Since no conserved phenylalanine or tryptophan closes the CDR3, a read error is the likely cause. The V and J genes are TRBV5-1 and TRBJ2-5; TRBD1 is a possible D gene (6 bases). Trimming cost V 3 bases and J 3 bases, with 21 bases left between them. Germline loops: CDR1 SGHRS, CDR2 YFSETQ. The CDR3 is 17 amino acids. CDR3 DNA: TGCGCCAGCAGCTCCAACCTAGTTGGGACACTCAAAGAGACCCAGTACCTC. It encodes CASSSNLVGTLKETQYL.

The V and J genes are TRBV12-3 or TRBV12-4 and TRBJ2-3; D tentatively fits TRBD1 or TRBD2 (5 bases each). The V gene lost 5 bases and the J gene lost 9 bases, with 18 bases spanning the gap. The CDR3 consists of 14 residues. CDR3 in DNA: TGTGCCAGCAGTCCCCCAACAGGAGGTGACACGCAGTATTTT. Its protein product is CASSPPTGGDTQYF.

This chain joins TRBV9 and TRBJ2-7; D unresolved. Per the germline V gene, CDR1 is SGDLS and CDR2 is YYNGEE. V was trimmed by 0 bases and J by 2 bases, leaving 9 bases between them. The CDR3 consists of 14 residues. The CDR3 DNA reads as TGTGCCAGCAGCGTAGCTGAGAACACCTACGAGCAGTACTTC. Translation: CASSVAENTYEQYF.

This clonotype came up many times. This chain joins TRBV12-3 or TRBV12-4 and TRBJ2-7; 8 bases fit TRBD1. The V gene end was trimmed by 5 bases and the J gene end by 3 bases; junction bases not matched to a gene: 9. This CDR3 has 15 amino acids. The DNA for the CDR3 is TGTGCCAGCAGTCCCGGACAGGGACGGAGCTACGAGCAGTACTTC. Translated: CASSPGQGRSYEQYF.

This chain joins TRBV24-1 and TRBJ2-3; the match to TRBD2 covers 8 bases. Unmatched junction bases numbered 2, after V lost 4 bases and J lost 0 bases. Germline values: CDR1 KGHDR, CDR2 SFDVKD. There are 15 residues in the CDR3. The CDR3 region has the DNA TGTGCCACCAGTGAAACTAGCGGTAGCACAGATACGCAGTATTTT. The encoded protein is CATSETSGSTDTQYF.

The CDR3 sequence: CASSSGTVLAKNIQYF. For the CDR3, the DNA is TGTGCCAGCAGCTCGGGCACAGTGTTAGCCAAAAACATTCAGTACTTC. The chain is built from TRBV28 and TRBJ2-4; D ambiguous. Germline CDR1 reads MDHEN; CDR2 reads SYDVKM. V gave up 6 bases and J gave up 0 bases, with 15 bases separating them. CDR3 length: 16 residues.

This clonotype occurred a few times. V usage is TRBV7-9 and J usage is TRBJ2-1, with 9 nucleotides matching TRBD1. The V gene's germline CDR1 is SEHNR and CDR2 FQNEAQ (reference sequence). V gave up 5 bases and J gave up 9 bases; unmatched junction bases: 8. CDR3 size: 14 residues. The CDR3 nucleotides read TGTGCCAGCAGCGTCGGCGGACAGGGGATTGAGCAGTTCTTC. It is translated as CASSVGGQGIEQFF.

This clonotype was recorded at least ten times. J is TRBJ2-2 and V is TRBV6-2 or TRBV6-3; D call uncertain. The CDR3 extends over 13 amino acids. The germline gives CDR1 MNHEY, CDR2 SVGEGT. The V end lost 4 bases, the J end lost 5 bases, and 8 bases lay between the germline ends. The CDR3 sequence: CASSSSGTGELFF. The CDR3 DNA reads TGTGCCAGCAGTTCGTCAGGAACCGGGGAGCTGTTTTTT.

This clonotype has just a few counts. V and J are TRBV5-1 and TRBJ2-5, with a possible D match to TRBD1 (6 bases). The CDR3 is 13 residues long. The germline gives CDR1 SGHRS, CDR2 YFSETQ. Trimming removed 5 bases from V and 1 base from J, with 9 bases in between. The CDR3 loop reads CASREQGQETQYF. The CDR3, as DNA: TGCGCCAGCAGGGAACAGGGCCAAGAGACCCAGTACTTC.

This chain uses TRBV4-3 with TRBJ2-2; D ambiguous. The ends were cut back, 0 bases at V and 0 bases at J, with 8 bases in the middle. The CDR3 loop spans 16 amino acids. Per the germline V gene, CDR1 is LGHNA and CDR2 is YSLEER. CDR3 amino acids: CASSQDSGANTGELFF. As DNA, the CDR3 is TGCGCCAGCAGCCAAGATTCAGGAGCGAACACCGGGGAGCTGTTTTTT.

This chain links TRBV30 with TRBJ2-7, with 16 bases matching TRBD2. This CDR3 is built from 21 residues. The junction had 14 bases not matched to a gene; V was cut back by 0 bases and J by 0 bases. Germline V gene data show CDR1 as GTSNPN and CDR2 as SVGIG (reference sequence). The CDR3 bases are TGTGCCTGGAGTGTACCCCACAGGGGACTAGCGGGAGGGCCTCTCTCCTACGAGCAGTACTTC. It encodes CAWSVPHRGLAGGPLSYEQYF. Filled out from reference TRBV30 and TRBJ2-7, the complete variable domain reads SQTIHQWPATLVQPVGSPLSLECTVEGTSNPNLYWYRQAAGRGLQLLFYSVGIGQISSEVPQNLSASRPQDRQFILSSKKLLLSDSGFYLCAWSVPHRGLAGGPLSYEQYFGPGTRLTVT.

This clonotype turned up a few times. The CDR3 is CASSQGATYNEQFF. DNA for the CDR3: TGTGCCAGCAGCCAGGGAGCGACCTACAATGAGCAGTTCTTC. The chain is built from TRBV3-1 and TRBJ2-1; D may be TRBD2 (5 bases). Germline V gives CDR1 LGHDT, CDR2 YNNKEL (reference sequence). The germline V and J ends were trimmed by 3 bases and 2 bases, with 8 bases remaining between them. The CDR3 has 14 amino acids.

This clonotype was counted between two and nine times. The V call is TRBV20-1, the J call TRBJ2-3, with D unclear. Germline-derived CDR1 and CDR2 are DFQATT and SNEGSKA (reference sequence). The CDR3 has 11 amino acids. V shed 5 bases and J shed 3 bases, with 6 bases lying between them. This CDR3 is CSALVTDTQYF. In nucleotides, the CDR3 is TGCAGTGCTCTAGTTACAGATACGCAGTATTTT.

V gene TRBV27 combines with J gene TRBJ2-7; possibly TRBD1 for D (5 bases). This CDR3 is 13 amino acids long. V lost 7 bases and J 5 bases, leaving 15 bases between the germline ends. CDR1 is MNHEY and CDR2 is SMNVEV in the germline V gene (reference sequence). CDR3 DNA: TGTGCCAGCACGGAAGGGGAAAATAACGAGCAGTACTTC. Its protein is CASTEGENNEQYF.

The genes are TRBV15 and TRBJ2-1; 10 nucleotides line up with TRBD1. The CDR3 has 20 amino acids. The V segment lost 2 bases and the J segment 7 bases; nucleotides outside the gene matches: 20. CDR1 and CDR2 (germline): LNHNV, YYDKDF (reference sequence). CDR3 region: CATSRSGRTGGSVGENEQFF. For the CDR3, the DNA is TGTGCCACCAGCAGAAGTGGTAGGACAGGGGGAAGCGTGGGTGAAAATGAGCAGTTCTTC.

This clonotype occurred a few times. V usage is TRBV9 and J usage is TRBJ2-1; D may be TRBD2 (5 bases). V shed 0 bases and J shed 1 base, with 11 bases lying between them. The length of the CDR3 is 16 residues. Germline lookup yields CDR1 SGDLS and CDR2 YYNGEE. The CDR3 DNA reads TGTGCCAGCAGCGTAGACCCTAGAGGGTCCTACAATGAGCAGTTCTTC. Its protein is CASSVDPRGSYNEQFF.

This clonotype showed up just a few times. The chain employs TRBV28 and TRBJ1-1; D gene unclear. Trimming took off 3 bases at V and 3 bases at J, with 11 bases between the two ends. The germline CDR1 and CDR2 sequences are MDHEN and SYDVKM. The CDR3 consists of 14 residues. This chain's CDR3 is CASSFEDRDTEAFF. The DNA of the CDR3 is TGTGCCAGCAGTTTTGAAGATCGTGACACTGAAGCTTTCTTT.

CDR3 in amino acids: CSVRQGTDTQYF. The CDR3 DNA follows: TGCAGCGTCCGACAAGGCACAGATACGCAGTATTTT. The V call is TRBV29-1, the J call TRBJ2-3; the D is unclear. V was clipped by 6 bases and J by 1 base, with 8 bases between them. This CDR3 spans 12 amino acids. Germline V gives CDR1 SQVTM, CDR2 ANQGSEA.

This chain connects TRBV19 to TRBJ2-1; D not certain. Trimming pared 1 base from V and 0 bases from J, leaving 10 bases between. The CDR3 sequence is 16 residues long. Per germline, CDR1 LNHDA and CDR2 SQIVND (reference sequence). CDR3 nucleotides: TGTGCCAGTAGTATAGGAAGGGTATCCTCCTACAATGAGCAGTTCTTC. Amino acids: CASSIGRVSSYNEQFF. Variable domain in full (rest from reference TRBV19 and TRBJ2-1): DGGITQSPKYLFRKEGQNVTLSCEQNLNHDAMYWYRQDPGQGLRLIYYSQIVNDFQKGDIAEGYSVSREKKESFPLTVTSAQKNPTAFYLCASSIGRVSSYNEQFFGPGTRLTVL.

V and J are TRBV19 and TRBJ2-2; TRBD1 aligns across 9 bases. Trimming took 5 bases from V and 1 from J; bases not matched to a gene: 5. Germline assignment: CDR1 LNHDA and CDR2 SQIVND (reference sequence). The CDR3 covers 16 residues. The CDR3 protein is CASSPWTGVNTGELFF. The CDR3 nucleotides are TGTGCCAGTAGTCCTTGGACAGGGGTGAACACCGGGGAGCTGTTTTTT.

This clonotype was detected only a few times. This chain links TRBV5-1 with TRBJ2-5; 11 nucleotides agree with TRBD2. CDR1 SGHRS and CDR2 YFSETQ come from the germline V gene. CDR3 length equals 15 residues. Germline trimming cut 0 bases from V and 4 bases from J; bases unmatched to any gene: 2. This chain's CDR3 is CASSLVLAGGETQYF. The CDR3 DNA is TGCGCCAGCAGCTTGGTTCTAGCGGGAGGAGAGACCCAGTACTTC.

This clonotype was found many times. The chain links TRBV12-3 or TRBV12-4 to TRBJ2-1; TRBD2 aligns across 8 bases. The CDR3 covers 14 residues. Trimming took 6 bases from V and 4 from J; bases not matched to a gene: 5. The CDR3 spells CASSLGLGYNEQFF. The DNA of the CDR3 is TGTGCCAGCAGCCTGGGACTAGGTTACAATGAGCAGTTCTTC.

The CDR3 nucleotides read TGTGCCAGCTCACTGGGGACAGGGGAAACCTACGAGCAGTACTTC. Its translation is CASSLGTGETYEQYF. V is TRBV18 and J is TRBJ2-7, with TRBD1 identical over 10 bases. The CDR3 runs to 15 residues. With V trimmed by 4 bases and J by 2 bases, 5 bases remained unmatched. Germline CDR1 and CDR2: KGHSH and LQKENI.

This clonotype turned up a few times. The chain uses TRBV12-3 or TRBV12-4 and TRBJ2-4; TRBD1 matches 7 bases. Trimming took 5 bases from V and 6 from J; bases not matched to a gene: 4. This CDR3 is built from 13 residues. The CDR3 sequence: CASSGGQTNIQYF. The CDR3 DNA reads as TGTGCCAGCAGTGGGGGACAGACAAACATTCAGTACTTC.

In this sample, this clonotype turned up a few times. The chain combines TRBV24-1 with TRBJ2-6; D is uncertain. Trimming removed 5 bases at V and 1 base at J, with 11 bases between. The CDR3 has 16 amino acids. Per germline, CDR1 KGHDR and CDR2 SFDVKD. The CDR3, as DNA: TGTGCCACCAGTGCCGGGTCCTATTCTGGGGCCAACGTCCTGACTTTC. Amino acids: CATSAGSYSGANVLTF.

This clonotype turned up a few times. V usage is TRBV2 and J usage is TRBJ2-4, with 9 bases identical to TRBD1. CDR1 is SNHLY, CDR2 FYNNEI, per germline. Losses at the gene ends were 5 bases for V and 4 bases for J; bases not matched to a gene: 6. This CDR3 is built from 15 residues. The chain's CDR3 is CASSHRTGEKNIQYF. As DNA, the CDR3 is TGTGCCAGCAGTCACCGGACAGGGGAGAAAAACATTCAGTACTTC.